The clone carrying this T cell receptor (beta chain) was observed a single time. TCRdb's table, derived via immunoSEQ multiplex PCR, lists solely in-frame clones and lacks some. The sample has 100,000 to 150,000 clones, around 89% seen once; the top ten hold under 5%. This sample is drawn from a study of T cell responses to AZD1222 COVID-19 vaccine. The wider study: Pooling was applied to second doses at about 4 or about 12 weeks.

Germline values: CDR1 MDHEN, CDR2 SYDVKM. V lost 7 bases and J lost 1, with 16 bases in between. CDR3 length: 15 residues. The starting material was peripheral blood, obtained on day 0 of AZD1222 vaccination. The rearrangement links TRBV28 to TRBJ2-5; a weak D match, TRBD1 (5 bases). The receptor's source is an adult in good health. The chain's CDR3 is CASMSTIGAQETQYF. CDR3 in DNA: TGTGCCAGCATGAGCACCATTGGGGCCCAAGAGACCCAGTACTTC.